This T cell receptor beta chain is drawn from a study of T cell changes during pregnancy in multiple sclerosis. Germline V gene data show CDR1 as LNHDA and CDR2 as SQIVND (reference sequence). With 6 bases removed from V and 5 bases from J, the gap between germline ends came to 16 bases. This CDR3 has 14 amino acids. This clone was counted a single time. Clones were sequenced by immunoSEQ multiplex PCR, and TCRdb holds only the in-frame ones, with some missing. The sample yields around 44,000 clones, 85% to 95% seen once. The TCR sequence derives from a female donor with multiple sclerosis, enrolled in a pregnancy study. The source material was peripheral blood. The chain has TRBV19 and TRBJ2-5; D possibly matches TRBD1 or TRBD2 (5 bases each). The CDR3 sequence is CASRGSLEGETQYF. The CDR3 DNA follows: TGTGCCAGTAGGGGCAGCCTAGAGGGGGAGACCCAGTACTTC.